A single T cell receptor (beta chain) is shown here with its context. Its antigen is unknown. TCRdb reprocessed the reads via MiXCR and lists one record per CDR3 protein. The sample includes 700,000 to 900,000 distinct CDR3 sequences, 25% to 35% of them seen just once. This specimen comes from a study of T cell repertoires in cytomegalovirus infection. Study-level background: Use of recently identified HLA-C-restricted and well-studied HLA-B-restricted CMV epitopes was part of the study. TCR beta signatures that were public indicated CMV infection and matching HLA type. Study conclusions and caveats: HLA-C-restricted CMV-specific TCR beta clonotypes were dominant in the ex vivo response.

Germline V CDR1 and CDR2: MNHEY, SMNVEV (reference sequence). The V and J ends lost 2 bases and 6 bases respectively, with 4 bases between them. This CDR3 spans 12 amino acids. This chain connects TRBV27 to TRBJ2-2, with D uncertain. This material consisted of cultured CD8+ T cells from PBMCs, taken from culture after CMV antigen stimulation. The receptor's source is a human donor in good health (CMV status not recorded). Some clones in this sample may be carry-over from other donors' samples. CDR3 DNA sequence: TGTGCCAGCAGTTTAATCGCCGGGGAGCTGTTTTTT. Encoded protein: CASSLIAGELFF.